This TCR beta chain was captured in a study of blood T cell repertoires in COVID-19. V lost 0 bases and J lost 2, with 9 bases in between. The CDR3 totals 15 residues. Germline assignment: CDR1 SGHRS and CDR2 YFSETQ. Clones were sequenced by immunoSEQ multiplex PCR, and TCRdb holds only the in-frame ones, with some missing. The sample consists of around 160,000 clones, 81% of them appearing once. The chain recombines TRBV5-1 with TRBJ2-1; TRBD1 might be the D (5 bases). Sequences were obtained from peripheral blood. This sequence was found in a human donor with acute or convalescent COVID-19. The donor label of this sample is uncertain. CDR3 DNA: TGCGCCAGCAGCTTGGAGGGGCCTACCTACAATGAGCAGTTCTTC. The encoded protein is CASSLEGPTYNEQFF.